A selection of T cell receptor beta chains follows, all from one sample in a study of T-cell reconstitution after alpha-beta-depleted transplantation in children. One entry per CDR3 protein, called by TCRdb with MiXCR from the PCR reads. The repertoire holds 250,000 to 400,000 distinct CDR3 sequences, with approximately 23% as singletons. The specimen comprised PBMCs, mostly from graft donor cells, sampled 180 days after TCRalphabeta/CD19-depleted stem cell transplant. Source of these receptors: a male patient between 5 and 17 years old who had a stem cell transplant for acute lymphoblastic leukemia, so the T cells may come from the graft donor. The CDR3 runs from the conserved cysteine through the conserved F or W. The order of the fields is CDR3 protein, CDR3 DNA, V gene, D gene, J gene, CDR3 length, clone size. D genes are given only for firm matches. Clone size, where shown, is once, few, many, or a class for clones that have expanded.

cdr3_aa: CASSITGWGSDVLTF
cdr3_nt: TGTGCCAGTAGTATAACAGGGTGGGGGTCGGACGTCCTGACTTTC
v_call: TRBV19
d_call: -
j_call: TRBJ2-6
cdr3_length: 15
clone_size: -

cdr3_aa: CASSLAGHSSYNSPLHF
cdr3_nt: TGCGCCAGCAGCTTGGCGGGCCATAGCTCCTATAATTCACCCCTCCACTTT
v_call: TRBV5-1
d_call: -
j_call: TRBJ1-6
cdr3_length: 17
clone_size: -

cdr3_aa: CASSQDGSSDGELFF
cdr3_nt: TGTGCCAGCAGCCAAGATGGGAGTTCGGACGGGGAGCTGTTTTTT
v_call: TRBV3-1
d_call: -
j_call: TRBJ2-2
cdr3_length: 15
clone_size: -

cdr3_aa: CASSLVAGSTDTQYF
cdr3_nt: TGCGCCAGCAGCTTGGTGGCAGGGAGCACAGATACGCAGTATTTT
v_call: TRBV5-1
d_call: -
j_call: TRBJ2-3
cdr3_length: 15
clone_size: -

cdr3_aa: CASSHNRDGEAFF
cdr3_nt: TGTGCCAGCAGCCATAACAGGGATGGTGAAGCTTTCTTT
v_call: TRBV7-2
d_call: -
j_call: TRBJ1-1
cdr3_length: 13
clone_size: -

cdr3_aa: CASSPKTGGLSTDTQYF
cdr3_nt: TGTGCCAGCAGCCCGAAAACAGGGGGCCTTAGCACAGATACGCAGTATTTT
v_call: TRBV7-9
d_call: TRBD1
j_call: TRBJ2-3
cdr3_length: 17
clone_size: -

cdr3_aa: CASSLGLAGVWQYF
cdr3_nt: TGTGCCAGCAGCTTGGGACTAGCGGGAGTTTGGCAGTACTTC
v_call: TRBV7-2
d_call: TRBD2
j_call: TRBJ2-7
cdr3_length: 14
clone_size: -

cdr3_aa: CSASREVGFYEQYF
cdr3_nt: TGCAGTGCTAGCAGGGAGGTAGGGTTCTACGAGCAGTACTTC
v_call: TRBV20-1
d_call: -
j_call: TRBJ2-7
cdr3_length: 14
clone_size: few

cdr3_aa: CASSLGLHYEQYF
cdr3_nt: TGCGCCAGCAGCTTGGGACTACACTACGAGCAGTACTTC
v_call: TRBV5-1
d_call: -
j_call: TRBJ2-7
cdr3_length: 13
clone_size: many

cdr3_aa: CASSVGYTQQETQYF
cdr3_nt: TGTGCCAGCAGCGTAGGGTATACCCAACAAGAGACCCAGTACTTC
v_call: TRBV7-3
d_call: -
j_call: TRBJ2-5
cdr3_length: 15
clone_size: few

cdr3_aa: CASSQGDRVGYGYTF
cdr3_nt: TGTGCCAGCAGCCAAGGAGACAGGGTGGGCTATGGCTACACCTTC
v_call: TRBV4-2
d_call: TRBD1
j_call: TRBJ1-2
cdr3_length: 15
clone_size: few

cdr3_aa: CASSYSSWTSLRNTIYF
cdr3_nt: TGTGCCAGCAGTTACTCGAGCTGGACTAGCCTGCGGAACACCATATATTTT
v_call: TRBV6-5
d_call: -
j_call: TRBJ1-3
cdr3_length: 17
clone_size: few

cdr3_aa: CATSDQQGKQFF
cdr3_nt: TGTGCCACCAGTGACCAACAGGGGAAGCAGTTCTTC
v_call: TRBV24-1
d_call: TRBD1
j_call: TRBJ2-1
cdr3_length: 12
clone_size: few